Below, 17 T cell receptor beta chains from the same sample are listed, as sequenced in a study of human T cells and chemical hapten exposure. Time point specified: healthy volunteer bleed at 6 weeks. The authors' total RNA extraction used unfractionated whole blood. TCRdb ran MiXCR on the RACE reads and lists one entry per CDR3 protein. The data contain roughly 75,000 distinct CDR3 sequences, roughly 7.9% of them singletons. The sequenced sample was whole blood. Receptors originate from a female donor in good health. Some clones in this sample may be carry-over from other donors' samples.

This clonotype is classed as medium-sized. The V gene is TRBV10-3, the J gene TRBJ2-3, with a weak D call TRBD2 (6 bases). V shed 5 bases and J shed 6 bases, with 12 bases lying between them. The V gene's germline CDR1 is ENHRY and CDR2 SYGVKD. CDR3 length equals 13 residues. The CDR3 sequence is CAISTGGGDTQYF. CDR3 DNA sequence: TGTGCCATCAGTACAGGTGGGGGGGATACGCAGTATTTT.

To note about this clonotype: The junction and the germline gene differ at one end; a read error may be behind it. The J gene is TRBJ1-1, the V gene TRBV18, with 8 bases aligning to TRBD1. Germline CDR1 reads KGHSH; CDR2 reads LQKENI. The CDR3 sequence is 14 residues long. The CDR3 DNA follows: TGTGTCAGCTCGGTCGGACCAGGGGGCTCTGAAGCTTTCTTT. This codes for CVSSVGPGGSEAFF.

The genes are TRBV15 and TRBJ1-2; the D gene is possibly TRBD1 (6 bases). This CDR3 region has 15 residues. V gave up 0 bases and J gave up 5 bases, with 13 bases separating them. Germline V gives CDR1 LNHNV, CDR2 YYDKDF (reference sequence). The DNA of the CDR3 is TGTGCCACCAGCAGAGATAGGCAGGGGAATTATGGCTACACCTTC. This gives the protein CATSRDRQGNYGYTF.

This clonotype showed up just a few times. V and J are TRBV7-2 and TRBJ1-4; 8 positions agree with TRBD1. CDR1 and CDR2 (germline): SGHTA, FQGNSA. This CDR3 has 16 residues. The V segment lost 0 bases and the J segment 6 bases; nucleotides outside the gene matches: 6. The CDR3 sequence is CASSLALHRGDEKLFF. The DNA for the CDR3 is TGTGCCAGCAGCTTAGCGCTTCACAGGGGGGATGAAAAACTGTTTTTT.

This clonotype was counted at least ten times. The rearrangement joins TRBV7-9 to TRBJ1-3; unclear D gene. Germline loops: CDR1 SEHNR, CDR2 FQNEAQ (reference sequence). Trimming removed 5 bases from V and 2 bases from J, with 10 bases in between. The CDR3 is 14 residues long. In DNA, the CDR3 is TGTGCCAGCAGCCATCAAAGGGCTGGAAACACCATATATTTT. This sequence encodes CASSHQRAGNTIYF.

This clonotype was counted many times. V gene TRBV7-2 combines with J gene TRBJ1-6; 10 nucleotides line up with TRBD1. In germline, CDR1 is SGHTA, CDR2 FQGNSA. The junction had 7 bases not matched to a gene; V was cut back by 7 bases and J by 10 bases. The CDR3 totals 14 residues. CDR3 sequence (DNA): TGTGCCAGCACCCCAGGGACAGGGGAGTCACCCCTCCACTTT. Translating it yields CASTPGTGESPLHF.

This clonotype has a handful of counts. The chain is built from TRBV12-3 or TRBV12-4 and TRBJ2-2; 12 positions agree with TRBD2. The CDR3 runs 16 residues. V lost 6 bases, J lost 4 bases, and 6 bases stayed unmatched. CDR3 sequence reads: CASSPGLAGPTGELFF. CDR3 DNA: TGTGCCAGCAGCCCTGGACTAGCGGGGCCCACCGGGGAGCTGTTTTTT.

This clonotype showed up just a few times. This chain links TRBV2 with TRBJ2-1, with TRBD1 matching 9 bases. V dropped 5 bases and J dropped 5; count of bases not matched to a gene: 4. The CDR3 contains 14 residues. CDR1 is SNHLY and CDR2 is FYNNEI in the germline V gene. This CDR3 is CASSQQGADNEQFF. The DNA of the CDR3 is TGTGCCAGCAGTCAACAGGGGGCCGACAATGAGCAGTTCTTC.

V and J are TRBV7-2 and TRBJ2-3, with TRBD2 identical over 9 bases. There are 15 residues in the CDR3. V gave up 4 bases and J gave up 0 bases; unmatched junction bases: 2. CDR1 and CDR2 from the germline V gene are SGHTA and FQGNSA. In nucleotides, the CDR3 is TGTGCCAGCAGCTCAGCGGGGGGCAGCACAGATACGCAGTATTTT. This encodes CASSSAGGSTDTQYF.

In its sample, this clonotype was seen many times. The chain combines TRBV29-1 with TRBJ2-3; possible D gene TRBD1, 6 bases. This CDR3 is built from 16 residues. The V gene lost 4 bases and the J gene lost 0 bases, with 17 bases spanning the gap. Per the germline V gene, CDR1 is SQVTM and CDR2 is ANQGSEA. CDR3 residues: CSVGGGGLTSTDTQYF. CDR3 in DNA: TGCAGCGTTGGAGGTGGGGGCCTTACTAGCACAGATACGCAGTATTTT.

The gene calls are TRBV7-8 and TRBJ1-1; TRBD1 matches at 7 bases. V lost 1 base and J lost 5; bases outside the gene matches: 4. The CDR3 sequence is 14 residues long. Germline V CDR1 and CDR2: SGHVS, FQNEAQ. CDR3: CASSLVQGRTEAFF. The CDR3 coding sequence is TGTGCCAGCAGCTTAGTACAGGGGAGGACTGAAGCTTTCTTT.

V is TRBV5-1 and J is TRBJ2-7, with TRBD2 matching over 7 bases. From germline, CDR1 is SGHRS and CDR2 YFSETQ. This CDR3 is built from 13 residues. The trim removed 2 bases at V and 3 bases at J, leaving 2 bases unmatched. CDR3 sequence reads: CASSFGLGYEQYF. The CDR3 DNA is TGCGCCAGCAGCTTTGGACTAGGCTACGAGCAGTACTTC.

The V call is TRBV4-1, the J call TRBJ1-6; no firm D call. V was cut by 0 bases and J by 10 bases, with 16 bases left in between. CDR1 is MGHRA and CDR2 is YSYEKL in the germline V gene. This CDR3 is built from 16 residues. The CDR3 bases are TGCGCCAGCAGCCAAGAGGGCAGCCACGCCCTATCACCCCTCCACTTT. Protein product: CASSQEGSHALSPLHF.

This clonotype has just a few counts. This chain links TRBV28 with TRBJ2-2; D remains unclear. Germline loops: CDR1 MDHEN, CDR2 SYDVKM. The V end lost 9 bases, the J end lost 5 bases, and 16 bases lay between the germline ends. The CDR3 is 14 residues long. CDR3 bases: TGTGCCAGTCGTTCAGATAGGGTTACCGGGGAGCTGTTTTTT. Its translation: CASRSDRVTGELFF. Full variable domain (remainder filled in from reference TRBV28 and TRBJ2-2): DVKVTQSSRYLVKRTGEKVFLECVQDMDHENMFWYRQDPGLGLRLIYFSYDVKMKEKGDIPEGYSVSREKKERFSLILESASTNQTSMYLCASRSDRVTGELFFGEGSRLTVL.

This clonotype was recorded only once. This chain joins TRBV5-1 and TRBJ2-5; D uncertain. The CDR3 is made up of 12 amino acids. The germline gives CDR1 SGHRS, CDR2 YFSETQ. Trimming took 4 bases from V and 2 from J, leaving 6 bases between them. CDR3 nucleotide sequence: TGCGCCAGCAGCGAACCGCAAGAGACCCAGTACTTC. This gives the protein CASSEPQETQYF.

This clonotype was counted between two and nine times. The chain couples TRBV7-8 to TRBJ1-4; D gene unclear. The CDR3 is 14 amino acids. Germline V gives CDR1 SGHVS, CDR2 FQNEAQ. Trimming took off 3 bases at V and 0 bases at J, with 5 bases between the two ends. CDR3 in amino acids: CASSFGATNEKLFF. Here the CDR3 DNA reads TGTGCCAGCAGCTTCGGCGCAACTAATGAAAAACTGTTTTTT.

This clonotype has a handful of counts. The chain employs TRBV2 and TRBJ1-1; 10 bases are a match to TRBD1. Germline-derived CDR1 and CDR2 are SNHLY and FYNNEI. Trimming removed 4 bases from V and 1 base from J; junction bases left unmatched: 3. CDR3 length equals 15 residues. The CDR3 DNA reads TGTGCCAGCAGTGGCGGACAGGGGGAGAACACTGAAGCTTTCTTT. Amino acid sequence: CASSGGQGENTEAFF.